This T cell receptor beta chain is drawn from a study of early T cells in non-severe SARS-CoV-2 infection. Across the whole study: Chains were unpaired, as sequencing was done on bulk RNA from unsorted whole blood. Study findings and constraints: The study's VDJdb matching favored anti-spike CD8 responses and missed private and CD4 specificities.

V was cut by 0 bases and J by 3 bases, with 6 bases left in between. CDR3 length: 13 residues. Germline V gene lookup returns CDR1 LGHNA and CDR2 YNFKEQ. Researchers attached unique molecular identifiers to individual cDNA molecules. TCRdb itself ran the 5' RACE reads through MiXCR, one entry per CDR3 protein. Of 65,000 to 95,000 distinct CDR3 sequences in the sample, roughly 12% were seen once. In the case of this clonotype: What it recognizes is unknown.

The sequencing used whole blood, collected at baseline. V gene TRBV4-2 combines with J gene TRBJ2-7; the D is unclear. The receptor's source is an adult who was a healthcare worker with PCR-confirmed SARS-CoV-2 infection or an uninfected control (not recorded which). The donor label of this sample is uncertain. The CDR3 region is CASSQDLNYEQYF. CDR3 in DNA: TGTGCCAGCAGCCAAGATTTAAACTACGAGCAGTACTTC.